The 9 T cell receptor beta chains presented below share a single source sample, sequenced in a study of spatial heterogeneity in lung cancer. Described time point: sample taken at primary tumor resection. The sequenced material consisted of unsorted whole RNA from tumor, nontumor lung or frozen PBMC. TCRdb reanalysed the 5' RACE reads using MiXCR and keeps one entry per CDR3 protein. The repertoire holds about 45,000 distinct CDR3 sequences, with 10% to 15% as singletons. Sequenced here: PBMCs, sampled at surgery. The receptors here all came from a female donor with early-stage non-small cell lung cancer.

This clonotype was counted ten times or more. The DNA of the CDR3 is TGTGCCAGCAGGGATCCAGAGGCCCTCGCGAACACCGGGGAGCTGTTTTTT. It specifies CASRDPEALANTGELFF. The J gene is TRBJ2-2, the V gene TRBV2; D is uncertain. CDR1 and CDR2 from the germline V gene are SNHLY and FYNNEI. This CDR3 is built from 17 residues. V was pared by 6 bases and J by 0 bases, with 17 bases between.

This rearrangement joins TRBV20-1 to TRBJ2-4, with D perhaps TRBD1 (6 bases). The germline V and J ends were trimmed by 5 bases and 5 bases, with 16 bases remaining between them. Germline-derived CDR1 and CDR2 are DFQATT and SNEGSKA (reference sequence). The CDR3 is 14 residues long. For the CDR3, the DNA is TGCAGTGCTTATCCCCTGGACAGAGAAAACATTCAGTACTTC. Residues: CSAYPLDRENIQYF.

The chain employs TRBV19 and TRBJ2-1; 9 nucleotides line up with TRBD1. This CDR3 has 13 amino acids. The germline V gene encodes CDR1 LNHDA and CDR2 SQIVND (reference sequence). Trimming removed 5 bases from V and 4 bases from J; junction bases left unmatched: 0. CDR3 protein: CASSGTGYNEQFF. The CDR3 DNA sequence: TGTGCCAGTAGTGGGACAGGGTACAATGAGCAGTTCTTC. Full variable domain (rest looked up from reference TRBV19 and TRBJ2-1): DGGITQSPKYLFRKEGQNVTLSCEQNLNHDAMYWYRQDPGQGLRLIYYSQIVNDFQKGDIAEGYSVSREKKESFPLTVTSAQKNPTAFYLCASSGTGYNEQFFGPGTRLTVL.

There are a few counts of this clonotype. The CDR3 here is CASGLGVRYGYTF. CDR3 DNA: TGTGCTAGTGGTTTGGGGGTTAGGTATGGCTACACCTTC. The genes are TRBV12-5 and TRBJ1-2; unclear D gene. Looked up from germline, CDR1 is LGHNT and CDR2 is FRNRAP. Trimming stripped 1 base from V and 5 bases from J, with 8 bases between. This CDR3 is 13 amino acids long.

This chain uses TRBV10-3 with TRBJ1-1; maybe TRBD1 (5 bases). The CDR3 consists of 15 residues. The V end lost 6 bases, the J end lost 0 bases, and 14 bases lay between the germline ends. The germline V gene has CDR1 ENHRY and CDR2 SYGVKD. CDR3 bases: TGTGCCATCAGGGGGGGAAGCTCAATGAACACTGAAGCTTTCTTT. Encoded protein: CAIRGGSSMNTEAFF.

J is TRBJ1-6 and V is TRBV12-3 or TRBV12-4, with D hard to call. V dropped 1 base and J dropped 5 bases, with 9 bases sitting between them. This CDR3 has 15 residues. CDR3 sequence: CASSLGGRNNSPLHF. The CDR3 DNA follows: TGTGCCAGCAGTTTAGGAGGAAGGAATAATTCACCCCTCCACTTT.

This clonotype was detected a few times. V is TRBV5-4 and J is TRBJ1-2; D not certain. The V end lost 1 base, the J end lost 4 bases, and 11 bases lay between the germline ends. This CDR3 has 14 amino acids. Germline CDR1 is SGHNT and CDR2 is YYREEE (reference sequence). The CDR3 DNA is TGTGCCAGCAGCTTGTTAGGTTCGGCCTATGGCTACACCTTC. It is translated as CASSLLGSAYGYTF.

The chain links TRBV5-1 to TRBJ2-6; D remains ambiguous. CDR3 size: 13 residues. Germline CDR1 SGHRS, CDR2 YFSETQ. The V gene lost 4 bases and the J gene lost 1 base, with 3 bases spanning the gap. CDR3 nucleotides: TGCGCCAGCAGCCAGTCTGGGGCCAACGTCCTGACTTTC. It is translated as CASSQSGANVLTF.

This clonotype has at least ten counts. The V gene is TRBV12-3 or TRBV12-4, the J gene TRBJ2-2, with D perhaps assigned TRBD1 or TRBD2 (6 bases each). Trimming took 5 bases from V and 7 from J, leaving 11 bases between them. CDR3 size: 13 residues. The CDR3 here is CASSRGRGGELFF. As DNA, the CDR3 is TGTGCCAGCAGTCGGGGGCGGGGCGGGGAGCTGTTTTTT.